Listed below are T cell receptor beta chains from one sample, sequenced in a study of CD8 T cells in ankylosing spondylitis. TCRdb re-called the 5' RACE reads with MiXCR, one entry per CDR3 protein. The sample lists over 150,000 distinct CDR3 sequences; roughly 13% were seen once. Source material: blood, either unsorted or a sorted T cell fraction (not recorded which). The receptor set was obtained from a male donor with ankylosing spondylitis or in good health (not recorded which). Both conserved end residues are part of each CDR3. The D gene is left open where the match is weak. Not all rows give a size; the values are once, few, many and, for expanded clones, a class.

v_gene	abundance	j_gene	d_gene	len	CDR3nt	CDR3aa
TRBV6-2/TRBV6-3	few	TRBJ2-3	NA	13	TGTGCCAGCAGTTACGAGAGTTCAGATACGCAGTATTTT	CASSYESSDTQYF
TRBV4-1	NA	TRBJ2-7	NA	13	TGCGCCAGCAGCTCCACGTTAACCTACGAGCAGTACTTC	CASSSTLTYEQYF
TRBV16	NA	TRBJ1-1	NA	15	TGTGCCAGCAGCCACAGAGGACCTGGGAACACTGAAGCTTTCTTT	CASSHRGPGNTEAFF
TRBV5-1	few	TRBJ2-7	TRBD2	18	TGCGCCAGCAGCTTGAAGGAGGGCGGGAGGCGGATCCGAGACGAGCAGTACTTC	CASSLKEGGRRIRDEQYF
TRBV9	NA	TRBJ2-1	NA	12	TGTGCCAGCAGCTTTAGTGGGGATGAGCAGTTCTTC	CASSFSGDEQFF
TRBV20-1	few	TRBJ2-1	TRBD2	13	TGCAGTGTGGGGGGAGGGCCTTACAATGAGCAGTTCTTC	CSVGGGPYNEQFF
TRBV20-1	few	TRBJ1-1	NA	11	TGCAGTGAAGGTCGGCACACTGAAGCTTTCTTT	CSEGRHTEAFF
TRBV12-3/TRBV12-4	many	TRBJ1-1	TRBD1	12	TGTGCCAGCAGCCAGGGGGGTCCTGAAGCTTTCTTT	CASSQGGPEAFF
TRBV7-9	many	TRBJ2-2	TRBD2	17	TGTGCCAGCAGCCCCCTCTCCGGGACTAGTAGCCCCGGGGAGCTGTTTTTT	CASSPLSGTSSPGELFF
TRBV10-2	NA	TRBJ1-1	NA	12	TGCGCCAGCAGTGAGTCGACGACTGAAGCTTTCTTT	CASSESTTEAFF
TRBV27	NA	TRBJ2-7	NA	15	TGTGCCAGCAGTTTTCACGACGGCGGAGGGAACGAGCAGTACTTC	CASSFHDGGGNEQYF
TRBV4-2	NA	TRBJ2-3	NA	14	TGTGCCAGCGACGGGGGAAGAGACACAGATACGCAGTATTTT	CASDGGRDTDTQYF
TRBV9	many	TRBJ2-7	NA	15	TGTGCCAGCAGCGTAGAGCCGGGAGACTCCTACGAGCAGTACTTC	CASSVEPGDSYEQYF
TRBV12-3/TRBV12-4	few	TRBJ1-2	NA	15	TGTGCCAGCACCCTTGGGGCTGGGTCTAACTATGGCTACACCTTC	CASTLGAGSNYGYTF
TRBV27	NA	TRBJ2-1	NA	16	TGTGCCAGCAGTCCCAAGGAAAGGCCCTGGGTAGGTGAGCAGTTCTTC	CASSPKERPWVGEQFF
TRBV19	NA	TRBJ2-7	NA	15	TGTGCCAGTAGTATAGACTTAGACAGCGCCTACGAGCAGTACTTC	CASSIDLDSAYEQYF
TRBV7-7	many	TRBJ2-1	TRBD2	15	TGTGCCAGCAGCTTATCCCTAGCGGCCTACAATGAGCAGTTCTTC	CASSLSLAAYNEQFF
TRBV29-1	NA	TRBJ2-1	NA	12	TGCAGCGTCGGCCTCCTTTGGAATGAGCAGTTCTTC	CSVGLLWNEQFF
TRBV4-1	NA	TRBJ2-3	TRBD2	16	TGCGCCAGCAGCCCCGGGACTAGCGGGAGGGGAGATACGCAGTATTTT	CASSPGTSGRGDTQYF
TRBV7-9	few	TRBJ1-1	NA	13	TGTGCCAGCAGCCCGGCCGGTGGCACTGAAGCTTTCTTT	CASSPAGGTEAFF
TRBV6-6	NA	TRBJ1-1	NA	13	TGTGCCAGCAGTCCCGCTGCCACCACTGAAGCTTTCTTT	CASSPAATTEAFF
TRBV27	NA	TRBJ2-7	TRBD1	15	TGTGCCAGCAGTTTCTCAGGGGGCGCAAGGTACGAGCAGTACTTC	CASSFSGGARYEQYF
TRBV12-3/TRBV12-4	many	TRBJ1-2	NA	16	TGTGCCAGCAGTTTAAACATCCCTACAGGGACCTATGGCTACACCTTC	CASSLNIPTGTYGYTF
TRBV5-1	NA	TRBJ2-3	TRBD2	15	TGCGCCAGCACTGCCGGGACTAGCGTGCCAGATACGCAGTATTTT	CASTAGTSVPDTQYF
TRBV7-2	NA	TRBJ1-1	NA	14	TGTGCCAGCAGCTTCCCAGAGGGCGGCACTGAAGCTTTCTTT	CASSFPEGGTEAFF
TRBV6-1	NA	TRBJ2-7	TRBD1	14	TGTGCCAGCAGCCTGGGACAGGCCGTCGGTGGGCAGTACTTC	CASSLGQAVGGQYF
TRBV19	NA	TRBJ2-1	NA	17	TGTGCCAGTAGTATATTTGGAGGGGGCGGGTTTCGGAATGAGCAGTTCTTC	CASSIFGGGGFRNEQFF
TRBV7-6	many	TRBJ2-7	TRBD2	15	TGTGCCAGCAGCCCGATGGGGGGAGGGCCCCACGAGCAGTACTTC	CASSPMGGGPHEQYF
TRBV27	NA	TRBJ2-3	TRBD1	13	TGTGCCAGCGGGGACAGGGCCCCAGATACGCAGTATTTT	CASGDRAPDTQYF